Each of the 30 T cell receptor beta chains below was sequenced from the same sample in a study of CD8+ T cells in alopecia areata (dated by TCRdb to the late 2010s). The method was the immunoSEQ multiplex PCR assay. To provide template for TCR sequencing, every sample had RNA extracted and reverse transcribed into cDNA. Not all clones reach the TCRdb copy of this immuneACCESS table, which keeps in-frame sequences only. Checked studies attribute under half of the gap to unresolved V genes and leave the rest unexplained. This sample comprises approximately 150,000 clones, approximately 56% of them detected only once. 35% to 40% of the sample rests with the top ten. Source material: CD8+ T cells sorted from blood. These receptors were taken from a human donor in good health.

The genes are TRBV4-1 and TRBJ1-1; no firm D call. The CDR3 contains 13 residues. Germline lookup yields CDR1 MGHRA and CDR2 YSYEKL. V lost 7 bases, J lost 6 bases, and 15 bases lay in between. The CDR3 spells CASIGIRRPEAFF. The CDR3 region has the DNA TGCGCCAGCATAGGCATAAGGAGGCCTGAAGCTTTCTTT.

This clone was seen a few times. The chain is built from TRBV7-9 and TRBJ2-6; D gene uncertain. Germline CDR1 and CDR2: SEHNR and FQNEAQ (reference sequence). The CDR3 spans 17 residues. Deletions cut 6 bases from V and 0 bases from J, with 15 bases between. The CDR3 is CASRESGGDSGANVLTF. The CDR3 coding sequence is TGTGCCAGCAGGGAGTCCGGTGGGGACTCTGGGGCCAACGTCCTGACTTTC.

There are a few counts of this clone. The chain is built from TRBV2 and TRBJ2-1; 10 bases are a match to TRBD1. Germline-derived CDR1 and CDR2 are SNHLY and FYNNEI. The length of the CDR3 is 14 residues. V lost 6 bases and J lost 4; bases outside the gene matches: 3. The CDR3 DNA reads TGTGCCAGCAGCGGGACAGGGGCTTACAATGAGCAGTTCTTC. This gives the protein CASSGTGAYNEQFF.

For the CDR3, the DNA is TGTGCCAGCGGACGGGACCCAAGGGATGAGCAGTTCTTC. Encoded protein: CASGRDPRDEQFF. This chain links TRBV2 with TRBJ2-1; D possibly uses TRBD1 or TRBD2 (5 bases each). The CDR3 loop spans 13 amino acids. The V and J ends lost 8 bases and 8 bases respectively, with 16 bases between them. CDR1 and CDR2 (germline): SNHLY, FYNNEI.

The chain has TRBV10-1 and TRBJ1-2; D is uncertain. Germline CDR1 and CDR2: WNHNN and SYGVQD (reference sequence). The CDR3 is made up of 13 amino acids. V lost 0 bases and J lost 8, with 10 bases in between. CDR3 DNA sequence: TGCGCCAGCAGTGAGTCGACGGGCATCGGCTACACCTTC. This translates into CASSESTGIGYTF.

The chain carries TRBV9 and TRBJ1-4, with a possible D match to TRBD1 (6 bases). CDR1 and CDR2 from the germline V gene are SGDLS and YYNGEE. Trimming stripped 3 bases from V and 1 base from J, with 10 bases between. The CDR3 covers 15 residues. The CDR3 here is CASSARTETNEKLFF. In DNA, the CDR3 is TGTGCCAGCAGCGCGCGGACAGAAACTAATGAAAAACTGTTTTTT.

The gene calls are TRBV6-1 and TRBJ2-1, with TRBD1 identical over 7 bases. Trimming removed 6 bases from V and 6 bases from J; junction bases left unmatched: 8. The CDR3 totals 14 residues. Germline V CDR1 and CDR2: MNHNS, SASEGT. The CDR3 loop is CASSLADRTNEQFF. CDR3 bases: TGTGCCAGCAGCCTTGCGGACAGGACCAATGAGCAGTTCTTC.

The chain has TRBV27 and TRBJ1-5; a weak D match, TRBD1 (5 bases). CDR1 and CDR2 (germline): MNHEY, SMNVEV (reference sequence). The CDR3 runs 13 residues. V was shortened by 9 bases and J by 4 bases, with 13 bases between the two germline ends. The CDR3 sequence is CASSRDWNQPQHF. The CDR3 coding sequence is TGTGCCAGTAGCAGGGATTGGAATCAGCCCCAGCATTTT.

The sample holds a few counts of this clone. The chain carries TRBV11-2 and TRBJ2-5; tentatively, D is TRBD1 (6 bases). Trimming cost V 4 bases and J 3 bases, with 18 bases left between them. Germline V gene lookup returns CDR1 SGHAT and CDR2 FQNNGV. The CDR3 has 16 amino acids. In nucleotides, the CDR3 is TGTGCCAGCAGCTCAAAGCGACAGGTCCGAGAAGAGACCCAGTACTTC. This sequence encodes CASSSKRQVREETQYF.

The chain is built from TRBV19 and TRBJ2-2, with D hard to call. The CDR3 consists of 15 residues. V was trimmed by 3 bases and J by 6 bases, leaving 14 bases between them. From germline, CDR1 is LNHDA and CDR2 SQIVND (reference sequence). CDR3 loop: CASSIGHWAAGELFF. CDR3 sequence (DNA): TGTGCCAGTAGTATCGGCCACTGGGCGGCCGGGGAGCTGTTTTTT.

This clone occurred once. This chain joins TRBV27 and TRBJ2-3; 7 nucleotides align to TRBD2. The CDR3 spans 17 residues. The trim removed 4 bases at V and 2 bases at J, leaving 12 bases unmatched. Germline CDR1 MNHEY, CDR2 SMNVEV (reference sequence). In DNA, the CDR3 is TGTGCCAGCAGTTCTCTAGCCCCGGGAGGCCCCACAGATACGCAGTATTTT. It is translated as CASSSLAPGGPTDTQYF.

The chain uses TRBV6-5 and TRBJ2-5, with 7 bases fitting TRBD2. J was trimmed by 5 bases and V by 6 bases; bases with no gene match: 12. The germline gives CDR1 MNHEY, CDR2 SVGAGI. The CDR3 is made up of 15 amino acids. This chain's CDR3 is CASSNAPGLSETQYF. In DNA, the CDR3 is TGTGCCAGCAGCAACGCCCCGGGACTATCGGAGACCCAGTACTTC.

As regards this clone: The identical CDR3 is also encoded by other nucleotide sequences in the sample. The chain has TRBV29-1 and TRBJ2-1, with TRBD2 matching over 13 bases. Trimming cost V 1 base and J 4 bases; bases outside gene matches: 4. Germline V gene lookup returns CDR1 SQVTM and CDR2 ANQGSEA. The CDR3 length is 16 residues. The CDR3 here is CSVEGGTSGIYNEQFF. The CDR3 region has the DNA TGCAGCGTTGAAGGGGGGACTAGCGGGATTTACAATGAGCAGTTCTTC.

This rearrangement joins TRBV5-4 to TRBJ2-5; D call uncertain. The germline V gene has CDR1 SGHNT and CDR2 YYREEE (reference sequence). V lost 2 bases to trimming and J lost 5 bases, with 16 bases between them. The CDR3 spans 15 residues. The CDR3 DNA reads as TGTGCCAGCAGCTTTTCCAGTTTCGATAAGGAGACCCAGTACTTC. Protein sequence: CASSFSSFDKETQYF.

This clone has a handful of counts. This sequence joins TRBV29-1 and TRBJ2-7; 8 bases fit TRBD1. Trimming at V came to 1 base and at J to 0 bases, leaving 5 bases not matched to a gene. Germline CDR1 SQVTM, CDR2 ANQGSEA. This CDR3 comprises 15 residues. CDR3 in amino acids: CSVEATGTGSYEQYF. The CDR3 DNA reads as TGCAGCGTTGAAGCTACCGGGACAGGCTCCTACGAGCAGTACTTC.

This clone was detected a few times. The chain employs TRBV27 and TRBJ1-5; D remains ambiguous. This CDR3 is built from 14 residues. The ends were cut back, 6 bases at V and 0 bases at J, with 9 bases in the middle. CDR1 MNHEY and CDR2 SMNVEV come from the germline V gene (reference sequence). CDR3 nucleotide sequence: TGTGCCAGCAGCCCTCTGGATAGCAATCAGCCCCAGCATTTT. Protein sequence: CASSPLDSNQPQHF.

The chain combines TRBV30 with TRBJ2-7, with D tentatively TRBD1 (6 bases). CDR1 is GTSNPN, CDR2 SVGIG, per germline (reference sequence). This CDR3 is built from 12 residues. Trimming pared 2 bases from V and 2 bases from J, leaving 7 bases between. The DNA of the CDR3 is TGTGCCTGGAGTCAGGGGACCTACGAGCAGTACTTC. Its protein is CAWSQGTYEQYF.

This clone was seen a single time. The chain links TRBV4-1 to TRBJ2-7; the D gene is possibly TRBD1 (5 bases). CDR1 and CDR2 from the germline V gene are MGHRA and YSYEKL. The CDR3 has 14 residues. V shed 1 base and J shed 5 bases, with 12 bases lying between them. CDR3 protein: CASSQGKGLNEQYF. In nucleotides, the CDR3 is TGCGCCAGCAGCCAAGGGAAGGGGCTCAACGAGCAGTACTTC.

The chain carries TRBV13 and TRBJ2-1; possible D gene TRBD2, 7 bases. V was shortened by 5 bases and J by 9 bases, with 20 bases between the two germline ends. CDR3 length: 15 residues. In germline, CDR1 is PRHDT, CDR2 FYEKMQ (reference sequence). CDR3 in DNA: TGTGCCAGCAGCCCCGCTAGGGGAGGGGGTATTGAGCAGTTCTTC. Translation: CASSPARGGGIEQFF.

As DNA, the CDR3 is TGTGCCAGCAGCTTACGGGCTAGCGGGTATCAAGAGACCCAGTACTTC. Translated: CASSLRASGYQETQYF. The chain carries TRBV13 and TRBJ2-5; 8 bases fit TRBD2. The germline V gene encodes CDR1 PRHDT and CDR2 FYEKMQ (reference sequence). The CDR3 has 16 amino acids. The junction had 7 bases not matched to a gene; V was cut back by 2 bases and J by 2 bases.

This chain links TRBV27 with TRBJ1-1, with 7 bases that match TRBD1. This CDR3 spans 14 amino acids. Trimming cost V 3 bases and J 3 bases; bases outside gene matches: 4. CDR1 is MNHEY, CDR2 SMNVEV, per germline (reference sequence). In DNA form, the CDR3 reads TGTGCCAGCAGTTTCCTAGGACAGGACACTGAAGCTTTCTTT. This sequence encodes CASSFLGQDTEAFF.

This clone was seen more than once but under ten times. V gene TRBV6-1 combines with J gene TRBJ1-5; D gene uncertain. CDR3 length: 13 amino acids. The V and J ends lost 8 bases and 6 bases respectively, with 14 bases between them. Germline values: CDR1 MNHNS, CDR2 SASEGT. CDR3 nucleotides: TGTGCCAGCTTTGGTGACACCCGTCAGCCCCAGCATTTT. As protein: CASFGDTRQPQHF.

V is TRBV29-1 and J is TRBJ1-1; D unclear. The V gene's germline CDR1 is SQVTM and CDR2 ANQGSEA. This CDR3 contains 12 residues. Trimming removed 7 bases from V and 2 bases from J, with 11 bases in between. The CDR3 region is CSGRELNTEAFF. The CDR3 DNA follows: TGCAGCGGTCGGGAGCTAAACACTGAAGCTTTCTTT.

The chain links TRBV5-6 to TRBJ2-5; TRBD2 matches at 7 bases. The CDR3 consists of 13 residues. V was pared by 4 bases and J by 6 bases, with 6 bases of the junction left unmatched. Germline V gene lookup returns CDR1 SGHDT and CDR2 YYEEEE. The CDR3 region is CASSPGLSQTQYF. CDR3 nucleotide sequence: TGTGCCAGCAGCCCGGGACTATCCCAGACCCAGTACTTC. Supplemented by reference TRBV5-6 and TRBJ2-5, the full variable domain reads DAGVTQSPTHLIKTRGQQVTLRCSPKSGHDTVSWYQQALGQGPQFIFQYYEEEERQRGNFPDRFSGHQFPNYSSELNVNALLLGDSALYLCASSPGLSQTQYFGPGTRLLVL.

The rearrangement uses TRBV4-1 and TRBJ2-7; 11 bases are shared with TRBD1. The CDR3 contains 16 residues. From germline, CDR1 is MGHRA and CDR2 YSYEKL. Losses at the gene ends were 1 base for V and 7 bases for J; bases not matched to a gene: 9. The CDR3 DNA reads TGCGCCAGCAGCCAAGCCCGAGGACAGGGGGCTTGGGAGCAGTACTTC. This encodes CASSQARGQGAWEQYF.

The CDR3 loop is CASSLDTSGRVYNEQFF. The DNA for the CDR3 is TGCGCCAGCAGCTTGGATACTAGCGGGAGGGTCTACAATGAGCAGTTCTTC. The V call is TRBV5-1, the J call TRBJ2-1, with 13 bases matching TRBD2. CDR3 length: 17 residues. Losses at the gene ends were 0 bases for V and 3 bases for J; bases not matched to a gene: 3. Germline CDR1 reads SGHRS; CDR2 reads YFSETQ.

The J gene is TRBJ2-1, the V gene TRBV11-2; D is unclear. Per germline, CDR1 SGHAT and CDR2 FQNNGV. V lost 1 base and J 8 bases, leaving 3 bases between the germline ends. CDR3 length equals 11 residues. CDR3 loop: CASSLVDEQFF. CDR3 bases: TGTGCCAGCAGCTTAGTCGATGAGCAGTTCTTC.

This clone showed up just a few times. This chain uses TRBV27 with TRBJ1-2; possible D gene TRBD1, 6 bases. V lost 6 bases and J 8 bases, leaving 16 bases between the germline ends. The CDR3 is 13 amino acids. Germline V gene lookup returns CDR1 MNHEY and CDR2 SMNVEV (reference sequence). The CDR3 spells CASSRTGAVGYTF. The CDR3 nucleotides are TGTGCCAGCAGCCGAACGGGGGCCGTAGGCTACACCTTC.

About this clone: The sample holds other DNA sequences that translate to the same CDR3. V usage is TRBV4-1 and J usage is TRBJ1-5; D remains ambiguous. The V and J ends lost 5 bases and 3 bases respectively, with 5 bases between them. The CDR3 runs to 12 residues. The germline V gene has CDR1 MGHRA and CDR2 YSYEKL. CDR3 in DNA: TGCGCCAGCAGCGGGCCCAATCAGCCCCAGCATTTT. Its translation is CASSGPNQPQHF.

DNA of the CDR3: TGCGCCAGCAGCCAAGGGACAGACAATCAGCCCCAGCATTTT. Its translation: CASSQGTDNQPQHF. The rearrangement joins TRBV4-1 to TRBJ1-5, with D possibly matching TRBD1 (6 bases). Germline CDR1 is MGHRA and CDR2 is YSYEKL. Trimming took off 1 base at V and 3 bases at J, with 7 bases between the two ends. The CDR3 is 14 residues long.